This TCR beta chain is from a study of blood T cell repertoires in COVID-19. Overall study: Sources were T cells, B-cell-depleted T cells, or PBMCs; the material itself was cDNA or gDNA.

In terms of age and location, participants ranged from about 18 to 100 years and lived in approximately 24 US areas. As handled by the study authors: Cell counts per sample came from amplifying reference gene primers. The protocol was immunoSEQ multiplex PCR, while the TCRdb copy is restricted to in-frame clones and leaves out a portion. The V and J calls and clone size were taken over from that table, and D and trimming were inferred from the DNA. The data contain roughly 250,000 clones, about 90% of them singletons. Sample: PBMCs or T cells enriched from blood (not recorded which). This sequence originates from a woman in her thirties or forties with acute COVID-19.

The CDR3 DNA follows: TGTGCCAGTAGTATCGGGTTCGAGCTAGAAGCTTTCTTT. Residues: CASSIGFELEAFF. The chain combines TRBV19 with TRBJ1-1; the D is unclear. CDR3 length equals 13 residues. Germline-derived CDR1 and CDR2 are LNHDA and SQIVND (reference sequence). V was cut by 3 bases and J by 8 bases, with 13 bases left in between.